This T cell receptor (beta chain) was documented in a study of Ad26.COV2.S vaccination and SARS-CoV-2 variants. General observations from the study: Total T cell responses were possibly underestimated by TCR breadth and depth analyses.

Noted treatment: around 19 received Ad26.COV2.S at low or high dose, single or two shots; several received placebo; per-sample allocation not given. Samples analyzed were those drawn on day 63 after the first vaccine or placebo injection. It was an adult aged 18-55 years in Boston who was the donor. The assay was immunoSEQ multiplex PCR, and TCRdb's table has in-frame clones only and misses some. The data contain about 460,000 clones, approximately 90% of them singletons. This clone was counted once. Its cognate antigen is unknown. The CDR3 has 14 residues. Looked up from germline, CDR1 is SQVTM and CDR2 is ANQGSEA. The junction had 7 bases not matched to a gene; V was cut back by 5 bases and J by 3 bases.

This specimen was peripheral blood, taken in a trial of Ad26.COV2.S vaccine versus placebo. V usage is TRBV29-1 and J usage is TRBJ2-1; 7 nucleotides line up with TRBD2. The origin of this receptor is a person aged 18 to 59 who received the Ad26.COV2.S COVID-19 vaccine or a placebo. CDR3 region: CSVSEAGIYNEQFF. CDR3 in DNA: TGCAGCGTTTCAGAAGCGGGAATCTACAATGAGCAGTTCTTC.